What follows are 4 T cell receptor beta chains derived from one specimen sequenced in a study of beta chain features in type 1 diabetes. Study-wide results and caveats: Type 1 diabetes patients had moderately but significantly shorter TCRB CDR3s in all four CD4+ subsets.

What these receptors recognize is not known. Since all of the isolated RNA was reverse transcribed, expressed TCRB transcripts were what got sequenced. The repertoire was sequenced with immunoSEQ multiplex PCR; TCRdb's copy has only in-frame clones and lacks some. The repertoire holds about 650,000 clones, over 10% seen once, with roughly 0.11% in the top ten. Sequencing was carried out using naive CD4+ T cells from blood. These TCRs come from a man aged 25 to 40 with type 1 diabetes.

This chain links TRBV7-9 with TRBJ1-2, with D maybe TRBD1 (5 bases). This CDR3 has 14 amino acids. Trimming removed 1 base at V and 2 bases at J, with 8 bases between. Germline CDR1 reads SEHNR; CDR2 reads FQNEAQ (reference sequence). The CDR3 DNA reads TGTGCCAGCAGCTTAGGGGACGGCAACTATGGCTACACCTTC. This encodes CASSLGDGNYGYTF.

This sequence joins TRBV6-5 and TRBJ2-7; D gene ambiguous. The CDR3 is 16 amino acids. V was shortened by 3 bases and J by 0 bases, with 15 bases between the two germline ends. CDR1 is MNHEY, CDR2 SVGAGI, per germline. The CDR3 DNA reads TGTGCCAGCAGTTATCAACTCCCTCAGAACTCCTACGAGCAGTACTTC. It codes for CASSYQLPQNSYEQYF.

In DNA form, the CDR3 reads TGTGCCAGCAGGCGTCAGGACACCATATATTTT. Amino acid sequence: CASRRQDTIYF. This chain links TRBV6-6 with TRBJ1-3; unclear D gene. This CDR3 is 11 amino acids long. The ends were cut back, 6 bases at V and 8 bases at J, with 8 bases in the middle. Germline values: CDR1 MNHNY, CDR2 SVGAGI (reference sequence).

The chain employs TRBV9 and TRBJ1-2; a weak D match, TRBD1 (6 bases). The CDR3 has 12 amino acids. V lost 2 bases and J 6 bases, leaving 8 bases between the germline ends. Germline V gene sequence: CDR1 SGDLS, CDR2 YYNGEE. CDR3 nucleotides: TGTGCCAGCAGCGTCGGACAGAATGGCTACACCTTC. Amino acid sequence: CASSVGQNGYTF.